This T cell receptor beta chain is from a study of blood T cell repertoires in COVID-19. For the study at large: Both acute and convalescent COVID-19 samples were obtained from the United States, Italy and Spain. T cells, B-cell-depleted T cells, or PBMCs supplied cDNA or gDNA.

The CDR3 spans 16 residues. V was clipped by 1 base and J by 4 bases; unmatched bases: 5. From germline, CDR1 is LGHNA and CDR2 YNFKEQ. In the original workflow: The authors estimated nucleated cell counts from reference gene primer amplification. Data came from immunoSEQ multiplex PCR; TCRdb stores just in-frame clones and leaves some out. V and J calls and clone size are those listed in that table; D and trimming were worked out from the DNA. The table has roughly 280,000 clones, less than 85% seen once. The genes are TRBV4-2 and TRBJ2-3; 10 nucleotides align to TRBD2. Sequencing was performed on peripheral blood. This receptor was obtained from a man aged 55 to 70 who had recovered from COVID-19. The CDR3: CASSQGLAGAADTQYF. The DNA for the CDR3 is TGTGCCAGCAGCCAAGGTCTAGCGGGAGCTGCAGATACGCAGTATTTT.